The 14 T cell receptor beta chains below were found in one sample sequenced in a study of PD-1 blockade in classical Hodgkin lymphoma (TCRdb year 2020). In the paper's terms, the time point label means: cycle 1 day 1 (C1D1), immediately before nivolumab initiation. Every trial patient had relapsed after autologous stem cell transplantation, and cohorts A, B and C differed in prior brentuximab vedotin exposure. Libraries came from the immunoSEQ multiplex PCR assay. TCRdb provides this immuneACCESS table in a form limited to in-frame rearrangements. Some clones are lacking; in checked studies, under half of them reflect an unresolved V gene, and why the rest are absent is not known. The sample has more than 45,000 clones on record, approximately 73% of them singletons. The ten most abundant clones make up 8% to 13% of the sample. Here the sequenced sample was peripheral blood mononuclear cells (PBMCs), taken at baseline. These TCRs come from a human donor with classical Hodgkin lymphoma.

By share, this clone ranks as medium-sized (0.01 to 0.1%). This CDR3 reads CASSLLSGSSYNEQFF. The CDR3 coding sequence is TGTGCCAGCTCACTACTAAGCGGGAGCTCCTACAATGAGCAGTTCTTC. The chain combines TRBV18 with TRBJ2-1; 8 bases are a match to TRBD2. Trimming removed 4 bases from V and 0 bases from J; junction bases left unmatched: 5. Germline V gene data show CDR1 as KGHSH and CDR2 as LQKENI. The CDR3 has 16 amino acids.

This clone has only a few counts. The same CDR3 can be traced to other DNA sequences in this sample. CDR3 sequence (DNA): TGCGCCAGCAGCCCCAGCACAGATACGCAGTATTTT. It translates to CASSPSTDTQYF. V gene TRBV5-1 combines with J gene TRBJ2-3; D call uncertain. CDR1 and CDR2 (germline): SGHRS, YFSETQ. Trimming cost V 4 bases and J 0 bases, with 3 bases left between them. The CDR3 has 12 amino acids.

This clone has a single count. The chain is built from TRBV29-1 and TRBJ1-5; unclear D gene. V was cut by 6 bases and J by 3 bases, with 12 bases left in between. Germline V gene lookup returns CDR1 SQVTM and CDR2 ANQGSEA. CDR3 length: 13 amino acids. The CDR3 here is CSVSSENNQPQHF. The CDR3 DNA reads TGCAGCGTAAGTTCAGAAAACAATCAGCCCCAGCATTTT. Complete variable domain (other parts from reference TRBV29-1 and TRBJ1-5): SAVISQKPSRDICQRGTSLTIQCQVDSQVTMMFWYRQQPGQSLTLIATANQGSEATYESGFVIDKFPISRPNLTFSTLTVSNMSPEDSSIYLCSVSSENNQPQHFGDGTRLSIL.

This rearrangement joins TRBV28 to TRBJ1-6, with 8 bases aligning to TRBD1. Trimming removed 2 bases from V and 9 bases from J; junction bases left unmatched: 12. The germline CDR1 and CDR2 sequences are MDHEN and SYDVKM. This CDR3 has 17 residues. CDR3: CASSLRPPGQGASPLHF. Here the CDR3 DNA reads TGTGCCAGCAGTTTACGACCCCCCGGACAGGGCGCTTCACCCCTCCACTTT.

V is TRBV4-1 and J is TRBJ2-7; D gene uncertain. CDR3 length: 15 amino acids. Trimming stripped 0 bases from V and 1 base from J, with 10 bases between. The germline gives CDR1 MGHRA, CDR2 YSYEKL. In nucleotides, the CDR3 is TGCGCCAGCAGCCAAGAGTCAGATTTATCCTACGAGCAGTACTTC. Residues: CASSQESDLSYEQYF.

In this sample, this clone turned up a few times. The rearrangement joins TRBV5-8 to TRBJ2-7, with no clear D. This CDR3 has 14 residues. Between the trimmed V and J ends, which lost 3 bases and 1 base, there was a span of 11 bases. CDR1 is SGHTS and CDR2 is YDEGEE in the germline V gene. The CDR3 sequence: CASSSLVRSYEQYF. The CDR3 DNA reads TGTGCCAGCAGCTCCCTTGTCAGGTCCTACGAGCAGTACTTC.

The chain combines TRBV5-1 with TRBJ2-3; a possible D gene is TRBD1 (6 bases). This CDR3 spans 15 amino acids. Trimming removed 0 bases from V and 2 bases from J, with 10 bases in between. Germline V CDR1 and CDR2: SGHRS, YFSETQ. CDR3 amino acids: CASSLVTGPTDTQYF. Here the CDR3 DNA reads TGCGCCAGCAGCTTGGTGACAGGCCCCACAGATACGCAGTATTTT.

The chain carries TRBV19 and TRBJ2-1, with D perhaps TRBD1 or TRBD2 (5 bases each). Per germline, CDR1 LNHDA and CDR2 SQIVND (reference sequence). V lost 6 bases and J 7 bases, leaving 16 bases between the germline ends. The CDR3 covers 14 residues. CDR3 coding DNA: TGTGCCAGTAGGAGTGGGGGACGACGAAATGAGCAGTTCTTC. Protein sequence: CASRSGGRRNEQFF.

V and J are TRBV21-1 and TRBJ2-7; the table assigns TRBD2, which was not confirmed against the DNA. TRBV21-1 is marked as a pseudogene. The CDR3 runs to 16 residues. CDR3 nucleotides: TGTGCCAGCAGCGGAGGGATCGGGGGGCCCCCCTACGAGCAGTACTTC. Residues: CASSGGIGGPPYEQYF.

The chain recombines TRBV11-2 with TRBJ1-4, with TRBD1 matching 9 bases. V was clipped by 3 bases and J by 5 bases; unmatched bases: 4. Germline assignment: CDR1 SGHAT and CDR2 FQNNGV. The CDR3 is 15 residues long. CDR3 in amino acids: CASSFGTGPNEKLFF. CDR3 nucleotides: TGTGCCAGCAGCTTCGGGACAGGGCCAAATGAAAAACTGTTTTTT.

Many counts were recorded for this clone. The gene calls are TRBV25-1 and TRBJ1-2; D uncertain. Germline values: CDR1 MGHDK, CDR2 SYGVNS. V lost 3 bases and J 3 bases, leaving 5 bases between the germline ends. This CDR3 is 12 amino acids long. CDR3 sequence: CASSDLDYGYTF. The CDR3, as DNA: TGTGCCAGCAGTGATTTGGACTATGGCTACACCTTC.

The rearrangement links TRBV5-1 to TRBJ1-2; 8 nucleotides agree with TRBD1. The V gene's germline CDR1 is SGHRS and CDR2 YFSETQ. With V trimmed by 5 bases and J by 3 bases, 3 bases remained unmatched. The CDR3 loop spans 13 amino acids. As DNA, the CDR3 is TGCGCCAGCAGTACACAGGGGGACTATGGCTACACCTTC. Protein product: CASSTQGDYGYTF.

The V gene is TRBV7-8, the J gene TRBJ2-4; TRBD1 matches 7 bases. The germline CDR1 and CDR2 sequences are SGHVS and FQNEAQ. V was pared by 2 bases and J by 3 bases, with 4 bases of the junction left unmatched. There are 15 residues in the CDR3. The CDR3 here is CASSLRGGGKNIQYF. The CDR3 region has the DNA TGTGCCAGCAGCTTAAGAGGGGGCGGCAAAAACATTCAGTACTTC.

The CDR3 spells CAWTGRADTQYF. In nucleotides, the CDR3 is TGTGCCTGGACAGGGAGGGCAGATACGCAGTATTTT. The genes are TRBV30 and TRBJ2-3; 7 positions match TRBD2. There are 12 residues in the CDR3. After removal of 4 bases from V and 4 bases from J, the junction contained 2 bases not matched to a gene. Germline V lookup: CDR1 GTSNPN, CDR2 SVGIG (reference sequence).